These 14 T cell receptor beta chains share one sample of origin, sequenced in a study of PD-1 blockade in classical Hodgkin lymphoma (TCRdb year 2020). The time point tag for this specimen amounts to: cycle 4 day 1 (C4D1), after five to seven weeks of nivolumab. Every trial patient had relapsed after autologous stem cell transplantation, and cohorts A, B and C differed in prior brentuximab vedotin exposure. The library was made by the immunoSEQ multiplex PCR assay. This immuneACCESS table, as held by TCRdb, lists in-frame sequences with V and J called but not all clones. Of the missing ones, under half trace to an unresolved V gene in checked studies; the others have no known cause. For this sample the table gives tens of thousands of clones, of which about 90% were detected only once. The ten top clones hold about 15% of the sample. The specimen comprised peripheral blood mononuclear cells (PBMCs), sampled before the fourth cycle of nivolumab. The receptor source for this set is a human donor with classical Hodgkin lymphoma.

This rearrangement joins TRBV13 to TRBJ2-1; TRBD1 matches 7 bases. V was pared by 5 bases and J by 9 bases, with 7 bases of the junction left unmatched. This CDR3 is built from 13 residues. From germline, CDR1 is PRHDT and CDR2 FYEKMQ (reference sequence). Here the CDR3 DNA reads TGTGCCAGCAGCCATCCCGACAGGGTTGAGCAGTTCTTC. Protein product: CASSHPDRVEQFF.

The chain recombines TRBV4-2 with TRBJ2-7, with D hard to call. The CDR3 runs 13 residues. Germline V gene lookup returns CDR1 LGHNA and CDR2 YNFKEQ. The V end was cut by 1 base, the J end by 0 bases, with 4 bases between. The CDR3, as DNA: TGTGCCAGCAGCCAAGGGACCTCCTACGAGCAGTACTTC. It is translated as CASSQGTSYEQYF.

The chain carries TRBV6-4 and TRBJ2-1; possibly TRBD1 for D (5 bases). Germline CDR1 is MRHNA and CDR2 is SNTAGT. The germline V and J ends were trimmed by 8 bases and 0 bases, with 14 bases remaining between them. This CDR3 region has 15 residues. The CDR3 DNA follows: TGTGCCAGCTCACCCCACAGGAGCTCCTACAATGAGCAGTTCTTC. Translating it yields CASSPHRSSYNEQFF.

This clone occurred once. CDR3 in amino acids: CASSLLDTGGREQYF. The CDR3 nucleotides read TGTGCCAGCAGCTTACTGGACACAGGGGGCAGGGAGCAGTACTTC. The V call is TRBV7-2, the J call TRBJ2-7, with TRBD1 identical over 9 bases. J lost 7 bases, V lost 2 bases, and 9 bases had no gene match. Germline CDR1 reads SGHTA; CDR2 reads FQGNSA. The CDR3 loop spans 15 amino acids. Using reference TRBV7-2 and TRBJ2-7 for the parts outside the CDR3, the full variable domain is GAGVSQSPSNKVTEKGKDVELRCDPISGHTALYWYRQSLGQGLEFLIYFQGNSAPDKSGLPSDRFSAERTGGSVSTLTIQRTQQEDSAVYLCASSLLDTGGREQYFGPGTRLTVT.

This clone was picked up a small number of times. The V call is TRBV11-1, the J call TRBJ1-2, with D uncertain. This CDR3 spans 16 amino acids. Germline loops: CDR1 SGHAT, CDR2 FQDESV (reference sequence). V was clipped by 5 bases and J by 4 bases, with 20 bases between them. Written as DNA, the CDR3 is TGTGCCAGCAGCCCCGGGAGAGGGTTTAGCGGCTATGGCTACACCTTC. This sequence encodes CASSPGRGFSGYGYTF.

The J gene is TRBJ1-2, the V gene TRBV25-1, with D possibly being TRBD1 (5 bases). V lost 4 bases to trimming and J lost 10 bases, with 10 bases between them. This CDR3 has 11 amino acids. Germline CDR1 MGHDK, CDR2 SYGVNS. This CDR3 reads CASSAGLDYTF. CDR3 coding DNA: TGTGCCAGCAGTGCGGGACTTGACTACACCTTC.

This chain links TRBV11-2 with TRBJ2-7, with TRBD2 matching 10 bases. CDR1 SGHAT and CDR2 FQNNGV come from the germline V gene. Trimming removed 5 bases from V and 0 bases from J; junction bases left unmatched: 4. The CDR3 spans 15 residues. The CDR3 DNA reads as TGTGCCAGCAGCGAACTAGCGGGGAGCTCCTACGAGCAGTACTTC. Protein: CASSELAGSSYEQYF. Full variable domain (missing parts from reference TRBV11-2 and TRBJ2-7): EAGVAQSPRYKIIEKRQSVAFWCNPISGHATLYWYQQILGQGPKLLIQFQNNGVVDDSQLPKDRFSAERLKGVDSTLKIQPAKLEDSAVYLCASSELAGSSYEQYFGPGTRLTVT.

The chain has TRBV28 and TRBJ1-3; no firm D call. Germline CDR1 is MDHEN and CDR2 is SYDVKM. The CDR3 is made up of 12 amino acids. V lost 7 bases and J lost 0, with 4 bases in between. The chain's CDR3 is CASNDSGNTIYF. The CDR3 DNA is TGTGCCAGCAATGACTCTGGAAACACCATATATTTT.

V and J are TRBV6-9 and TRBJ2-5; 7 bases are a match to TRBD2. J lost 0 bases, V lost 2 bases, and 12 bases had no gene match. Germline-derived CDR1 and CDR2 are MNHGY and SVAAGI. The CDR3 has 18 amino acids. CDR3 amino acids: CASSYMGLLQGDQETQYF. The CDR3 DNA follows: TGTGCCAGCAGTTATATGGGACTACTCCAGGGCGACCAAGAGACCCAGTACTTC.

This chain uses TRBV7-8 with TRBJ2-1; 8 bases map to TRBD2. The germline V gene encodes CDR1 SGHVS and CDR2 FQNEAQ. The CDR3 consists of 16 residues. J was trimmed by 8 bases and V by 5 bases; bases with no gene match: 14. CDR3 sequence reads: CASSHPTGLVGYEQFF. The CDR3 bases are TGTGCCAGCAGCCATCCGACGGGACTAGTGGGTTATGAGCAGTTCTTC.

CDR3 sequence reads: CASSPTTSGRGTGELFF. The CDR3 nucleotides read TGCGCCAGCAGCCCGACGACTAGCGGGAGAGGCACCGGGGAGCTGTTTTTT. The V gene is TRBV5-1, the J gene TRBJ2-2; 12 nucleotides agree with TRBD2. Germline V gene sequence: CDR1 SGHRS, CDR2 YFSETQ. V was clipped by 4 bases and J by 4 bases; unmatched bases: 8. The CDR3 has 17 amino acids.

The rearrangement joins TRBV19 to TRBJ2-3; D ambiguous. V shed 1 base and J shed 4 bases, with 12 bases lying between them. The CDR3 has 15 residues. Germline-derived CDR1 and CDR2 are LNHDA and SQIVND (reference sequence). The CDR3 loop reads CASSIATLRADTQYF. DNA for the CDR3: TGTGCCAGTAGTATAGCAACCTTAAGGGCAGATACGCAGTATTTT.

The V call is TRBV5-1, the J call TRBJ1-2, with unresolved D. The germline V and J ends were trimmed by 3 bases and 3 bases, with 9 bases remaining between them. This CDR3 spans 13 amino acids. Germline CDR1 reads SGHRS; CDR2 reads YFSETQ. The chain's CDR3 is CASSSDGDYGYTF. CDR3 DNA: TGCGCCAGCAGCTCTGACGGGGACTATGGCTACACCTTC.

This clone was seen only once. V usage is TRBV5-1 and J usage is TRBJ2-5, with D perhaps matching TRBD1 or TRBD2 (5 bases each). The J call is uncertain, as TRBJ2-7 better fits the DNA end. CDR3 length: 14 amino acids. CDR1 and CDR2 from the germline V gene are SGHRS and YFSETQ. The CDR3 nucleotides are TGCGCCAGCAGCCGTCTCGGGGCATCCTACGAGCAGTACTTC. Translating it yields CASSRLGASYEQYF.